This is a list of T cell receptor beta chains from one sample in a study of blood T cells in healthy people across ages. TCRdb reanalysed the 5' RACE reads using MiXCR and keeps one entry per CDR3 protein. The sample yields over 1.5 million distinct CDR3 sequences, less than 50% seen once. Sequencing input: blood. The receptors were gathered from a woman between 40 and 50 years old in good health. Both conserved end residues are part of each CDR3. D genes are given only for firm matches. Some rows have no size entry. The others give once, few or many, or a class for an expanded clone.

clone_size	d_call	v_call	j_call	cdr3_nt	cdr3_aa
many	-	TRBV29-1	TRBJ2-7	TGCAGCGTTGAAGCCCGCCCGGACAGATCCTACGAGCAGTACTTC	CSVEARPDRSYEQYF
-	-	TRBV6-1	TRBJ2-3	TGTGCCAGCGTTACAGGGTGGGCGGATACGCAGTATTTT	CASVTGWADTQYF
-	TRBD1	TRBV18	TRBJ2-7	TGTGCCAGCTCAGACAGGGGTCCTGGCACCTACGAGCAGTACTTC	CASSDRGPGTYEQYF
-	TRBD2	TRBV6-2/TRBV6-3	TRBJ2-1	TGTGCCAGCAAATACCTAGCGGGGGTCGATGAGCAGTTCTTC	CASKYLAGVDEQFF
-	TRBD1	TRBV28	TRBJ1-1	TGTGCCAGCAGTTTAAGTCAGGGGGCCTCGAACACTGAAGCTTTCTTT	CASSLSQGASNTEAFF
-	TRBD2	TRBV7-6	TRBJ2-3	TGTGCCAGCAGCCTAAGCGGGGTTCGCACAGATACGCAGTATTTT	CASSLSGVRTDTQYF
once	TRBD1	TRBV7-2	TRBJ1-1	TGTGCCAGCAGCCGTGCCGGGGGACAGGGTTACACTGAAGCTTTCTTT	CASSRAGGQGYTEAFF
many	-	TRBV7-3	TRBJ2-3	TGTGCCAGCAGCTTAATACCTAGCACAGATACGCAGTATTTT	CASSLIPSTDTQYF
-	-	TRBV7-9	TRBJ2-6	TGTGCCAGCAGCACATACAGGTCCGGAGGGACCTCTGGGGCCGACGTCCTGACTTTC	CASSTYRSGGTSGADVLTF
-	-	TRBV7-2	TRBJ2-1	TGTGCCAGCAGCGCCCCCGGACGGAACAATGAGCAGTTCTTC	CASSAPGRNNEQFF
-	-	TRBV20-1	TRBJ2-1	TGCAGTGCTAATGGGAAAGAGAAGTCCTACAATGAGCAGTTCTTC	CSANGKEKSYNEQFF